The T cell receptor beta chain described here comes from a study of sequential checkpoint blockade in melanoma. Only a few counts were recorded for this clone. Clones were sequenced by immunoSEQ multiplex PCR, and TCRdb holds only the in-frame ones, with some missing. In the table there are 13,000 or so clones, 70% to 80% of which are singletons. Germline V gene data show CDR1 as MNHEY and CDR2 as SMNVEV (reference sequence). The CDR3 runs to 16 residues. With V trimmed by 5 bases and J by 3 bases, 10 bases remained unmatched. Treatment specified: randomized to nivolumab then ipilimumab (arm A) or the reverse (arm B). No patient had prior DNA-damaging chemotherapy. Live CD3+CD8+ CD19− CD56− cells were sorted from PBMCs.

The receptor was isolated from a human donor with melanoma. J is TRBJ2-1 and V is TRBV27; 7 positions agree with TRBD2. The source was CD8+ T cells sorted from blood (inferred from file names), collected from a patient given nivolumab and ipilimumab in sequence. DNA of the CDR3: TGTGCCAGCAGTGACGGCGCGGGAGTGGACTACAATGAGCAGTTCTTC. Translated: CASSDGAGVDYNEQFF.